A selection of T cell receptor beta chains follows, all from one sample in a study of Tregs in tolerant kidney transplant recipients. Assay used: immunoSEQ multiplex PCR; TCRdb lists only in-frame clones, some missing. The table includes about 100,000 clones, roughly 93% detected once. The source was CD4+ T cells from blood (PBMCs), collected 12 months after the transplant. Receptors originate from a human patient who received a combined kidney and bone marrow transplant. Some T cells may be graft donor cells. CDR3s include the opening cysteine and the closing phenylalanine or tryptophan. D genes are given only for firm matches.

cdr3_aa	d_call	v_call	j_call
CASTYRTGGHEQYF	TRBD1	TRBV7-8	TRBJ2-7
CASSNRRIAPTDRSGNTIYF	-	TRBV28	TRBJ1-3
CASSLDRGTDTQYF	-	TRBV5-1	TRBJ2-3
CASSQDSDRGYTF	-	TRBV4-2	TRBJ1-2
CATKRDRESYEQYF	TRBD1	TRBV15	TRBJ2-7
CASSLKLAGADEQFF	TRBD2	TRBV5-1	TRBJ2-1
CASSDSEVYGYTF	-	TRBV25-1	TRBJ1-2
CASSRTGRETQYF	TRBD1	TRBV19	TRBJ2-5
CASSPLGGLAYEQYF	-	TRBV18	TRBJ2-7
CASSLSGLAGPSSYNEQFF	TRBD2	TRBV7-9	TRBJ2-1
CASSYRDRAQETQYF	TRBD1	TRBV28	TRBJ2-5
CASSQDEIGSRDRRYF	-	TRBV4-1	TRBJ2-3
CAWAGTGLWGQPQHF	TRBD1	TRBV30	TRBJ1-5
CASRQGDYSNQPQHF	TRBD1	TRBV2	TRBJ1-5
CASSFIGASPKNIQYF	-	TRBV11-1	TRBJ2-4
CASIRSSSYNSPLHF	-	TRBV2	TRBJ1-6
CASSLGPGGGYNEQFF	TRBD1	TRBV7-8	TRBJ2-1
CASSQAPAGALYEQYF	TRBD2	TRBV4-3	-
CASSFGGIGYTF	-	TRBV7-9	TRBJ1-2
CSVDPGHSYNEQFF	-	TRBV29-1	TRBJ2-1
CASSRRTDSQETQYF	-	TRBV7-8	TRBJ2-5
CASSLAGTGGNLSF	TRBD1	TRBV28	TRBJ1-2
CASSQDNRGEWNEQYF	TRBD1	TRBV4-1	TRBJ2-7
CASTPGQGLYEQYF	TRBD1	TRBV7-8	TRBJ2-7
CASSLSGGVEQYF	-	TRBV7-6	TRBJ2-7
CASSPRQPSGANVLTF	-	TRBV11-1	TRBJ2-6
CASSQEVTGYGYTF	-	TRBV4-1	TRBJ1-2
CASYSEGYGYTF	-	TRBV28	TRBJ1-2
CASTSYGTGGYEQYF	TRBD1	TRBV6-1	TRBJ2-7
CASSSAGTENTEAFF	TRBD1	TRBV7-2	TRBJ1-1
CASSYTGQIYEQYF	TRBD1	TRBV5-1	TRBJ2-7
CASTFRGIDEQYF	-	TRBV11-3	TRBJ2-7
CASSSGTSGGEETQYF	TRBD2	TRBV6-6	TRBJ2-5
CASSRGQGGITEAFF	-	TRBV18	TRBJ1-1
CANSSLYGNTIYF	-	TRBV5-1	TRBJ1-3
CASSSQGFTNEKLFF	-	TRBV7-8	TRBJ1-4
CASSLGAGQNQPQHF	-	TRBV7-2	TRBJ1-5
CASSLRRGNQPQHF	-	TRBV28	TRBJ1-5
CASSWLAAWDTQYF	-	TRBV6-6	TRBJ2-3
CASRYYTGLSSYEQYF	-	TRBV28	TRBJ2-7
CAWSVTLVMGGVTEAFF	-	TRBV30	TRBJ1-1
CASSIAAKETRYF	-	TRBV19	TRBJ2-5